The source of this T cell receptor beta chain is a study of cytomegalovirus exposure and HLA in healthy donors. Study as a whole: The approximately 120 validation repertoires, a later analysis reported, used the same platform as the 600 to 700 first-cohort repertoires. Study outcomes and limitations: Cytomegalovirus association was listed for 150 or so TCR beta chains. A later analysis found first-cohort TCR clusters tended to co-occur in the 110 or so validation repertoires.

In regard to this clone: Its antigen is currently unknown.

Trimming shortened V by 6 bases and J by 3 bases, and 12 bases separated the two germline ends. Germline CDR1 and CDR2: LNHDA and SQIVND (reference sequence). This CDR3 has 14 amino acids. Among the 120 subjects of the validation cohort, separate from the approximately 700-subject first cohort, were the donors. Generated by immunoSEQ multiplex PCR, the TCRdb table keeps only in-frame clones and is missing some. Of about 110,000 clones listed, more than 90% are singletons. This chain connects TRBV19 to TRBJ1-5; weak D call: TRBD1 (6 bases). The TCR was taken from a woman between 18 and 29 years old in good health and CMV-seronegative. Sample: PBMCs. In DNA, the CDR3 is TGTGCCAGTAGGACAGGTGTAGTCAATCAGCCCCAGCATTTT. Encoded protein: CASRTGVVNQPQHF.